These 32 T cell receptor beta chains were sequenced from one sample in a study of cytomegalovirus exposure and HLA in healthy donors. Researchers ran the PCR with 60 Vbeta and 13 Jbeta primers. Here immunoSEQ multiplex PCR was the method, and the copy in TCRdb shows in-frame clones only, minus some. This sample has 180,000 or so clones, with more than 75% found just once. Specimen: PBMCs. All receptors come from a young woman in good health and CMV-seropositive.

The genes are TRBV5-4 and TRBJ2-1; TRBD2 matches at 7 bases. The trim removed 10 bases at V and 5 bases at J, leaving 9 bases unmatched. CDR1 is SGHNT and CDR2 is YYREEE in the germline V gene (reference sequence). The CDR3 runs 13 residues. DNA of the CDR3: TGTGCCCCCTCGTGGGGGGGTGACAATGAGCAGTTCTTC. As protein: CAPSWGGDNEQFF.

The chain uses TRBV5-4 and TRBJ1-1; D unresolved. CDR3 size: 14 residues. Germline V lookup: CDR1 SGHNT, CDR2 YYREEE (reference sequence). V was trimmed by 0 bases and J by 3 bases, leaving 9 bases between them. The CDR3 region is CASSLGRRDTEAFF. For the CDR3, the DNA is TGTGCCAGCAGCTTGGGAAGGCGGGACACTGAAGCTTTCTTT.

V gene TRBV9 combines with J gene TRBJ2-2; 13 bases line up with TRBD2. CDR1 SGDLS and CDR2 YYNGEE come from the germline V gene. Trimming at V came to 8 bases and at J to 0 bases, leaving 10 bases not matched to a gene. This CDR3 is 18 amino acids long. CDR3 coding DNA: TGTGCCAGTGGAAACGGACTAGCGGGGGACGCGAACACCGGGGAGCTGTTTTTT. Protein sequence: CASGNGLAGDANTGELFF.

This clone was detected a few times. The V and J genes are TRBV5-1 and TRBJ2-5; D is unclear. From germline, CDR1 is SGHRS and CDR2 YFSETQ. V gave up 4 bases and J gave up 5 bases, with 12 bases separating them. CDR3 size: 13 residues. CDR3 sequence: CASSGTTRETQYF. In nucleotides, the CDR3 is TGCGCCAGCAGCGGTACTACGAGGGAGACCCAGTACTTC.

The genes are TRBV30 and TRBJ2-7; TRBD1 aligns across 7 bases. This CDR3 is 14 amino acids long. Losses at the gene ends were 1 base for V and 2 bases for J; bases not matched to a gene: 5. Looked up from germline, CDR1 is GTSNPN and CDR2 is SVGIG (reference sequence). The chain's CDR3 is CAWSAGTAPYEQYF. In DNA form, the CDR3 reads TGTGCCTGGAGTGCCGGGACAGCCCCCTACGAGCAGTACTTC.

This chain links TRBV27 with TRBJ2-5; D is undetermined. The V end was cut by 6 bases, the J end by 4 bases, with 12 bases between. This CDR3 is built from 13 residues. Looked up from germline, CDR1 is MNHEY and CDR2 is SMNVEV (reference sequence). CDR3 nucleotides: TGTGCCAGCAGCCCCGAAAGCTCAGAGACCCAGTACTTC. Its protein product is CASSPESSETQYF.

This chain links TRBV23-1 with TRBJ2-2; D is ambiguous. TRBV23-1 is classed as an ORF, of uncertain function. The CDR3 has 14 residues. The germline V and J ends were trimmed by 4 bases and 3 bases, with 9 bases remaining between them. The CDR3: CASSRLRYTGELFF. The CDR3 DNA is TGCGCCAGCAGTCGTCTACGGTACACCGGGGAGCTGTTTTTT.

The genes are TRBV5-1 and TRBJ2-7; 11 bases line up with TRBD2. CDR1 and CDR2 from the germline V gene are SGHRS and YFSETQ. The CDR3 runs 17 residues. V was clipped by 0 bases and J by 2 bases; unmatched bases: 7. Here the CDR3 reads CASSLAPSGGRPYEQYF. The CDR3 nucleotides read TGCGCCAGCAGCTTGGCGCCTAGCGGGGGGAGACCCTACGAGCAGTACTTC.

The CDR3 DNA follows: TGTGCCAGCAGCTTGACAGGGGACGACTCACCCCTCCACTTT. It specifies CASSLTGDDSPLHF. The rearrangement joins TRBV28 to TRBJ1-6, with 8 bases lining up with TRBD1. The length of the CDR3 is 14 residues. Germline lookup yields CDR1 MDHEN and CDR2 SYDVKM. V shed 6 bases, J shed 10 bases, and the junction held 8 bases outside the gene matches. Looking up the rest from reference TRBV28 and TRBJ1-6 gives the full variable domain: DVKVTQSSRYLVKRTGEKVFLECVQDMDHENMFWYRQDPGLGLRLIYFSYDVKMKEKGDIPEGYSVSREKKERFSLILESASTNQTSMYLCASSLTGDDSPLHFGNGTRLTVT.

The chain is built from TRBV25-1 and TRBJ2-4; no clear D. The germline gives CDR1 MGHDK, CDR2 SYGVNS. This CDR3 has 13 amino acids. The V end was cut by 8 bases, the J end by 0 bases, with 8 bases between. The CDR3 region is CASASGAKNIQYF. CDR3 in DNA: TGTGCCAGCGCCTCAGGAGCCAAAAACATTCAGTACTTC.

The rearrangement joins TRBV28 to TRBJ2-5; 7 positions match TRBD2. V shed 5 bases, J shed 4 bases, and the junction held 4 bases outside the gene matches. The CDR3 is 13 amino acids. From germline, CDR1 is MDHEN and CDR2 SYDVKM. CDR3 protein: CASSPPGGETQYF. The DNA of the CDR3 is TGTGCCAGCAGTCCCCCGGGGGGAGAGACCCAGTACTTC.

This rearrangement joins TRBV13 to TRBJ2-5, with 8 bases aligning to TRBD2. The CDR3 sequence is 15 residues long. CDR1 and CDR2 from the germline V gene are PRHDT and FYEKMQ (reference sequence). With V trimmed by 4 bases and J by 5 bases, 9 bases remained unmatched. DNA for the CDR3: TGTGCCAGCAGCTGGGCTTCGGGGGGGCCGGAGACCCAGTACTTC. Protein product: CASSWASGGPETQYF.

The rearrangement uses TRBV9 and TRBJ2-3, with D unclear. The CDR3 length is 14 residues. V dropped 3 bases and J dropped 7 bases, with 15 bases sitting between them. From germline, CDR1 is SGDLS and CDR2 YYNGEE. DNA for the CDR3: TGTGCCAGCAGCGCGGCCGCACAGAGCCATACGCAGTATTTT. This encodes CASSAAAQSHTQYF.

The chain combines TRBV2 with TRBJ1-5, with D uncertain. Germline CDR1 reads SNHLY; CDR2 reads FYNNEI. CDR3 length equals 13 residues. The V and J ends lost 2 bases and 2 bases respectively, with 4 bases between them. CDR3: CASSEPGNQPQHF. In nucleotides, the CDR3 is TGTGCCAGCAGTGAACCAGGCAATCAGCCCCAGCATTTT. The whole variable domain, remainder taken from reference TRBV2 and TRBJ1-5, is EPEVTQTPSHQVTQMGQEVILRCVPISNHLYFYWYRQILGQKVEFLVSFYNNEISEKSEIFDDQFSVERPDGSNFTLKIRSTKLEDSAMYFCASSEPGNQPQHFGDGTRLSIL.

The chain joins TRBV7-2 to TRBJ2-6, with D tentatively TRBD2 (6 bases). Trimming removed 1 base at V and 2 bases at J, with 18 bases between. The germline gives CDR1 SGHTA, CDR2 FQGNSA. CDR3 length: 19 amino acids. CDR3 amino acids: CASSLERRELRAGANVLTF. CDR3 coding DNA: TGTGCCAGCAGCTTAGAACGGAGGGAACTGAGGGCTGGGGCCAACGTCCTGACTTTC. The variable domain in full, completed from reference TRBV7-2 and TRBJ2-6, reads GAGVSQSPSNKVTEKGKDVELRCDPISGHTALYWYRQSLGQGLEFLIYFQGNSAPDKSGLPSDRFSAERTGGSVSTLTIQRTQQEDSAVYLCASSLERRELRAGANVLTFGAGSRLTVL.

The CDR3 is CASSSQGYSTDTQYF. DNA for the CDR3: TGTGCCAGTAGTTCTCAGGGATATAGCACAGATACGCAGTATTTT. The chain combines TRBV19 with TRBJ2-3; maybe TRBD1 (5 bases). Trimming shortened V by 5 bases and J by 0 bases, and 12 bases separated the two germline ends. Looked up from germline, CDR1 is LNHDA and CDR2 is SQIVND (reference sequence). This CDR3 is 15 amino acids long.

This chain uses TRBV7-2 with TRBJ2-1; 8 bases match TRBD2. Germline CDR1 reads SGHTA; CDR2 reads FQGNSA. CDR3 length: 15 residues. V dropped 1 base and J dropped 1; count of bases not matched to a gene: 0. Here the CDR3 reads CASSLVAGSYNEQFF. In nucleotides, the CDR3 is TGTGCCAGCAGCTTAGTAGCGGGGTCCTACAATGAGCAGTTCTTC.

The chain recombines TRBV5-4 with TRBJ2-5; D is perhaps TRBD2 (5 bases). Germline CDR1 and CDR2: SGHNT and YYREEE (reference sequence). With 1 base removed from V and 5 bases from J, the gap between germline ends came to 9 bases. The CDR3 is made up of 13 amino acids. CDR3 region: CASSLTPGETQYF. CDR3 DNA: TGTGCCAGCAGCTTGACCCCGGGGGAGACCCAGTACTTC. The variable domain in full, with the rest retrieved from reference TRBV5-4 and TRBJ2-5, is ETGVTQSPTHLIKTRGQQVTLRCSSQSGHNTVSWYQQALGQGPQFIFQYYREEENGRGNFPPRFSGLQFPNYSSELNVNALELDDSALYLCASSLTPGETQYFGPGTRLLVL.

The chain combines TRBV2 with TRBJ2-5; 7 nucleotides agree with TRBD1. This CDR3 comprises 15 residues. Germline assignment: CDR1 SNHLY and CDR2 FYNNEI. With V trimmed by 3 bases and J by 2 bases, 6 bases remained unmatched. The CDR3: CASSETPRGQETQYF. The DNA for the CDR3 is TGTGCCAGCAGTGAGACCCCCAGGGGGCAAGAGACCCAGTACTTC.

The chain employs TRBV9 and TRBJ2-2, with a tentative D call TRBD2 (6 bases). CDR3 length equals 15 residues. CDR1 is SGDLS and CDR2 is YYNGEE in the germline V gene. The V end lost 3 bases, the J end lost 4 bases, and 13 bases lay between the germline ends. CDR3 sequence (DNA): TGTGCCAGCAGCGGTTCGGGACTCGGCACCGGGGAGCTGTTTTTT. This gives the protein CASSGSGLGTGELFF.

The chain is built from TRBV27 and TRBJ1-1; 9 bases map to TRBD1. This CDR3 has 15 amino acids. J gave up 1 base and V 4 bases, and 4 bases lay outside the gene matches. CDR1 MNHEY and CDR2 SMNVEV come from the germline V gene (reference sequence). In nucleotides, the CDR3 is TGTGCCAGCAGTTCTACAGGGGGCGCGAACACTGAAGCTTTCTTT. It yields the protein CASSSTGGANTEAFF.

The V and J genes are TRBV7-9 and TRBJ2-5, with 10 nucleotides matching TRBD1. This CDR3 is built from 15 residues. In germline, CDR1 is SEHNR, CDR2 FQNEAQ (reference sequence). V was clipped by 5 bases and J by 4 bases; unmatched bases: 7. Here the CDR3 reads CASSPGQGVGETQYF. The CDR3, as DNA: TGTGCCAGCAGCCCTGGACAGGGGGTAGGAGAGACCCAGTACTTC.

The chain has TRBV19 and TRBJ1-5, with 9 bases fitting TRBD1. This CDR3 is 15 amino acids long. The V gene end was trimmed by 6 bases and the J gene end by 2 bases; junction bases not matched to a gene: 5. Germline V gene sequence: CDR1 LNHDA, CDR2 SQIVND (reference sequence). The CDR3 sequence is CASRTGGVGNQPQHF. CDR3 sequence (DNA): TGTGCCAGTAGAACAGGGGGCGTGGGCAATCAGCCCCAGCATTTT.

The V call is TRBV13, the J call TRBJ2-2; 7 positions match TRBD2. The V segment lost 3 bases and the J segment 5 bases; nucleotides outside the gene matches: 6. The germline V gene encodes CDR1 PRHDT and CDR2 FYEKMQ (reference sequence). The CDR3 runs to 15 residues. CDR3: CASSFDAGETGELFF. The CDR3 nucleotides are TGTGCCAGCAGCTTCGACGCGGGAGAAACCGGGGAGCTGTTTTTT.

The chain couples TRBV19 to TRBJ1-6; maybe TRBD1 (5 bases). V dropped 9 bases and J dropped 6 bases, with 15 bases sitting between them. The CDR3 loop spans 14 amino acids. Germline CDR1 is LNHDA and CDR2 is SQIVND (reference sequence). The CDR3 is CASGPGGANSPLHF. CDR3 nucleotide sequence: TGTGCCAGCGGGCCGGGGGGTGCTAATTCACCCCTCCACTTT.

The V call is TRBV27, the J call TRBJ2-2, with a weak D call TRBD1 (5 bases). Trimming left V 6 bases short and J 1 base short, with 9 bases between. The CDR3 is 14 residues long. Germline V lookup: CDR1 MNHEY, CDR2 SMNVEV (reference sequence). In nucleotides, the CDR3 is TGTGCCAGCAGCTCAGACAGGAACACCGGGGAGCTGTTTTTT. It is translated as CASSSDRNTGELFF.

CDR3 DNA sequence: TGCGCCAGCAGCCCGCGAAACACAGATACGCAGTATTTT. Translated: CASSPRNTDTQYF. The chain couples TRBV5-1 to TRBJ2-3, with D unresolved. Germline V gives CDR1 SGHRS, CDR2 YFSETQ. V lost 4 bases and J lost 2, with 8 bases in between. The CDR3 has 13 amino acids.

The DNA for the CDR3 is TGTGCCAGCAGGGCTAGGAGCGGGGGGCGAGAGACCCAGTACTTC. Translated: CASRARSGGRETQYF. This chain connects TRBV2 to TRBJ2-5; 9 bases align to TRBD2. This CDR3 is built from 15 residues. Trimming removed 6 bases from V and 4 bases from J; junction bases left unmatched: 9. Germline V gene sequence: CDR1 SNHLY, CDR2 FYNNEI.

This chain links TRBV20-1 with TRBJ1-2; perhaps TRBD1 as D (6 bases). Germline V gene sequence: CDR1 DFQATT, CDR2 SNEGSKA (reference sequence). V dropped 3 bases and J dropped 7 bases, with 9 bases sitting between them. The CDR3 is 11 residues long. The CDR3 DNA is TGCAGTGCTAGTTCAGGGGCTGGCTACACCTTC. Protein product: CSASSGAGYTF.

V gene TRBV30 combines with J gene TRBJ2-2; D possibly corresponds to TRBD1 (5 bases). The CDR3 length is 16 residues. Trimming shortened V by 0 bases and J by 2 bases, and 13 bases separated the two germline ends. Germline assignment: CDR1 GTSNPN and CDR2 SVGIG (reference sequence). Here the CDR3 DNA reads TGTGCCTGGAGTGTTCAGGGAAGGAAAAACACCGGGGAGCTGTTTTTT. Its protein is CAWSVQGRKNTGELFF.

The V call is TRBV19, the J call TRBJ1-5; the D gene is possibly TRBD1 (6 bases). The length of the CDR3 is 15 residues. With 3 bases removed from V and 6 bases from J, the gap between germline ends came to 15 bases. Germline CDR1 reads LNHDA; CDR2 reads SQIVND (reference sequence). The CDR3 nucleotides read TGTGCCAGTAGTATTCACAGGGAGATAGGTCAGCCCCAGCATTTT. Protein: CASSIHREIGQPQHF.

In DNA, the CDR3 is TGTGCCAGCAGCGTACAGGGGCTTTCACCCCTCCACTTT. Its protein is CASSVQGLSPLHF. The genes are TRBV7-2 and TRBJ1-6; 7 bases fit TRBD1. Germline V CDR1 and CDR2: SGHTA, FQGNSA. The CDR3 has 13 residues. J lost 9 bases, V lost 5 bases, and 4 bases had no gene match.